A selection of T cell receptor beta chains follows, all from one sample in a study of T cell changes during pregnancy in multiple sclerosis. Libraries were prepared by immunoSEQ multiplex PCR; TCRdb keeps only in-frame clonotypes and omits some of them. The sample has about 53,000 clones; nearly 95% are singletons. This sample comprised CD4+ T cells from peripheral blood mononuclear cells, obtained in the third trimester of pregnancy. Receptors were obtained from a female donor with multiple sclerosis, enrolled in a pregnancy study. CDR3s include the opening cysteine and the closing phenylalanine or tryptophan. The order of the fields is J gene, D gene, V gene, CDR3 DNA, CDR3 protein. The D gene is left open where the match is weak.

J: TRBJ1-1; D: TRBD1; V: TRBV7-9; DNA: TGTGCCAGCAGCCCGACAGGGATGAACACTGAAGCTTTCTTT; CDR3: CASSPTGMNTEAFF
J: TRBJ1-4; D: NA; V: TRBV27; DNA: TGTGCCAGCAGTCTCAATACCGGGATACCTTCAACTAATGAAAAACTGTTTTTT; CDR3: CASSLNTGIPSTNEKLFF
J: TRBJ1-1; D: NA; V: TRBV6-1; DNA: TGTGCCAGCACTAGGACAGCAGCGAACACTGAAGCTTTCTTT; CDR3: CASTRTAANTEAFF
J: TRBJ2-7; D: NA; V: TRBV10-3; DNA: TGTGCCATCAGTGAGTCGAAGGTCCGGCAGGGTAAGTGGTACGAGCAGTACTTC; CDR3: CAISESKVRQGKWYEQYF
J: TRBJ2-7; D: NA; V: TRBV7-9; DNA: TGTGCCAGTTTAGGCCCCCGTGGCACAGGGAATTACGAGCAGTACTTC; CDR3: CASLGPRGTGNYEQYF
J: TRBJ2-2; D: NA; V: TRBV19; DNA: TGTGCCAGTAGTATGGTTCGGACAAACACCGGGGAGCTGTTTTTT; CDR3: CASSMVRTNTGELFF
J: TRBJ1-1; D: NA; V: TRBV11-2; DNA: TGTGCCAGCAGCCGGGCCCTCGGGGCTGAAGCTTTCTTT; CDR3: CASSRALGAEAFF
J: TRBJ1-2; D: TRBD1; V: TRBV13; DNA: TGTGCCAGCAGCTGGGGGACAGGGGAAGGCTATGGCTACACCTTC; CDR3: CASSWGTGEGYGYTF
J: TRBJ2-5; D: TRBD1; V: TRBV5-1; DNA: TGCGCCAGCAGCTCCAGGGGGGAGACCCAGTACTTC; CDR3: CASSSRGETQYF
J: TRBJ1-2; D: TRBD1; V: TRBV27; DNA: TGTGCCAGCAGCAGGGGACAGAAAATTTATGGCTACACCTTC; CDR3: CASSRGQKIYGYTF
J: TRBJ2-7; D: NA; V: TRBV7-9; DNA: TGTGCCAGCAGCCCCTCCTCCTACGAGCAGTACTTC; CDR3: CASSPSSYEQYF
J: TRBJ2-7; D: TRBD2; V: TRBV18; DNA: TGTGCCAGCTCACCACCCCGGGGGGGCGATTCCTACGAGCAGTACTTC; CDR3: CASSPPRGGDSYEQYF
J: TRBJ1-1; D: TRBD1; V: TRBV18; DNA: TGTGCCAGCTCACCACTCCCACCGGGACAGGGGACTGAAGCTTTCTTT; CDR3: CASSPLPPGQGTEAFF
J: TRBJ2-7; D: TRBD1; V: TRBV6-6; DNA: TGTGCCAGCAGTCGGACAGGGGTCTACGAGCAGTACTTC; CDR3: CASSRTGVYEQYF
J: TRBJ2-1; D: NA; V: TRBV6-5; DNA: TGTGCCAGCAGTTTGCAGGGCATTGGTGAGCAGTTCTTC; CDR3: CASSLQGIGEQFF
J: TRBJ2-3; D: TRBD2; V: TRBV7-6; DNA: TGTGCCAGCAGCAACCTAGCGGGCGCAGATACGCAGTATTTT; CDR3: CASSNLAGADTQYF
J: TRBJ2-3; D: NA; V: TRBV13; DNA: TGTGCCAGCAGTCACCTTAGCCGCACAGATACGCAGTATTTT; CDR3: CASSHLSRTDTQYF